Below are 27 T cell receptor beta chains sequenced from a single sample in a study of cytomegalovirus exposure and HLA in healthy donors. The PCR used 60 Vbeta and 13 Jbeta primers. Sequencing used immunoSEQ multiplex PCR; TCRdb keeps in-frame clones, though not all of them. The table shows some 95,000 clones, with approximately 70% occurring only once. The material sequenced was PBMCs. The receptors shown here come from a man aged 25-45 years in good health and CMV-seronegative.

The chain combines TRBV18 with TRBJ1-6, with D possibly being TRBD1 (6 bases). CDR1 is KGHSH and CDR2 is LQKENI in the germline V gene. CDR3 length equals 15 residues. The V gene lost 2 bases and the J gene lost 7 bases, with 12 bases spanning the gap. The CDR3 spells CASSPDSGANSPLHF. Here the CDR3 DNA reads TGTGCCAGCTCACCAGACTCAGGGGCCAATTCACCCCTCCACTTT.

This clone was seen a single time. The chain uses TRBV4-1 and TRBJ2-1; D ambiguous. CDR1 is MGHRA, CDR2 YSYEKL, per germline. The V end lost 0 bases, the J end lost 0 bases, and 6 bases lay between the germline ends. CDR3 length: 15 residues. CDR3 residues: CASSQDWSSYNEQFF. In nucleotides, the CDR3 is TGCGCCAGCAGCCAAGACTGGAGCTCCTACAATGAGCAGTTCTTC.

V gene TRBV28 combines with J gene TRBJ1-5; TRBD1 matches 8 bases. Germline assignment: CDR1 MDHEN and CDR2 SYDVKM. This CDR3 is 16 amino acids long. The ends lost 5 bases at V and 2 bases at J; junction bases unmatched: 8. The CDR3 protein is CASSLPGQGGNQPQHF. The CDR3 DNA sequence: TGTGCCAGCAGTCTTCCCGGACAGGGAGGCAATCAGCCCCAGCATTTT.

V usage is TRBV5-4 and J usage is TRBJ2-7; 9 bases fit TRBD2. CDR3 length: 15 residues. V lost 1 base and J lost 3; bases outside the gene matches: 5. Germline CDR1 reads SGHNT; CDR2 reads YYREEE (reference sequence). The CDR3 here is CASSLTPSGDYEQYF. CDR3 sequence (DNA): TGTGCCAGCAGCTTGACGCCTAGCGGGGACTACGAGCAGTACTTC.

V is TRBV5-6 and J is TRBJ2-2, with 11 nucleotides matching TRBD1. This CDR3 region has 15 residues. The ends lost 3 bases at V and 6 bases at J; junction bases unmatched: 4. The germline CDR1 and CDR2 sequences are SGHDT and YYEEEE. Here the CDR3 DNA reads TGTGCCAGCAGCTCCGGACAGGGGGCATCCGGGGAGCTGTTTTTT. Protein product: CASSSGQGASGELFF.

The rearrangement links TRBV2 to TRBJ1-1; TRBD1 matches 8 bases. Germline V gene data show CDR1 as SNHLY and CDR2 as FYNNEI. The CDR3 has 14 residues. V shed 4 bases and J 5 bases; nucleotides not matched to a gene: 6. The CDR3 coding sequence is TGTGCCAGCAGTGTAACAGGGGGTATAACTGAAGCTTTCTTT. Protein: CASSVTGGITEAFF.

The V call is TRBV4-1, the J call TRBJ2-1; D is unclear. This CDR3 is 14 amino acids long. The germline V gene has CDR1 MGHRA and CDR2 YSYEKL. V shed 3 bases and J shed 3 bases, with 9 bases lying between them. This chain's CDR3 is CASSHSSGYNEQFF. The CDR3 region has the DNA TGCGCCAGCAGCCACAGTTCAGGCTACAATGAGCAGTTCTTC.

The CDR3 DNA sequence: TGTGCCAGTAGCTCCGGACAGGGCGCTAAGGGCTACACCTTC. Protein product: CASSSGQGAKGYTF. The chain uses TRBV19 and TRBJ1-2, with TRBD1 matching 8 bases. Germline lookup yields CDR1 LNHDA and CDR2 SQIVND (reference sequence). V dropped 6 bases and J dropped 8; count of bases not matched to a gene: 11. The CDR3 consists of 14 residues.

The chain recombines TRBV19 with TRBJ1-2; weak D call: TRBD1 (5 bases). With 7 bases removed from V and 6 bases from J, the gap between germline ends came to 9 bases. The CDR3 contains 11 residues. Germline lookup yields CDR1 LNHDA and CDR2 SQIVND (reference sequence). DNA for the CDR3: TGTGCCAGTACGACAGATAATGGCTACACCTTC. Its protein is CASTTDNGYTF.

The gene calls are TRBV28 and TRBJ2-2; 9 nucleotides align to TRBD1. The ends lost 8 bases at V and 0 bases at J; junction bases unmatched: 7. Germline values: CDR1 MDHEN, CDR2 SYDVKM. This CDR3 has 16 residues. DNA of the CDR3: TGTGCCAGCGGTGACAGGGGGTTCGCGAACACCGGGGAGCTGTTTTTT. It encodes CASGDRGFANTGELFF.

V gene TRBV27 combines with J gene TRBJ1-2, with D uncertain. The germline V and J ends were trimmed by 0 bases and 4 bases, with 15 bases remaining between them. CDR3 length: 16 residues. Germline CDR1 is MNHEY and CDR2 is SMNVEV (reference sequence). The CDR3 sequence is CASSLSSPYRGYGYTF. The CDR3 nucleotides are TGTGCCAGCAGTTTATCCTCCCCTTATAGAGGCTATGGCTACACCTTC.

J is TRBJ1-1 and V is TRBV2; the match to TRBD1 covers 7 bases. J lost 0 bases, V lost 5 bases, and 3 bases had no gene match. Germline assignment: CDR1 SNHLY and CDR2 FYNNEI. This CDR3 has 14 residues. DNA of the CDR3: TGTGCCAGCAGTTACAGGGGCATGAACACTGAAGCTTTCTTT. As protein: CASSYRGMNTEAFF.

The chain employs TRBV25-1 and TRBJ1-1, with 11 bases lining up with TRBD1. The CDR3 is 14 amino acids. The junction had 4 bases not matched to a gene; V was cut back by 6 bases and J by 4 bases. Looked up from germline, CDR1 is MGHDK and CDR2 is SYGVNS. The CDR3 region has the DNA TGTGCCAGCAGGGACAGGGGGCTCTCCACTGAAGCTTTCTTT. Translating gives CASRDRGLSTEAFF. Complete variable domain (other parts from reference TRBV25-1 and TRBJ1-1): EADIYQTPRYLVIGTGKKITLECSQTMGHDKMYWYQQDPGMELHLIHYSYGVNSTEKGDLSSESTVSRIRTEHFPLTLESARPSHTSQYLCASRDRGLSTEAFFGQGTRLTVV.

This clone was seen once. The chain is built from TRBV29-1 and TRBJ1-3, with D possibly being TRBD1 (5 bases). Trimming left V 5 bases short and J 2 bases short, with 13 bases between. The CDR3 is made up of 14 amino acids. Germline V gives CDR1 SQVTM, CDR2 ANQGSEA. Here the CDR3 DNA reads TGCAGCGTTAGGGGTTTTGAAGCTGGAAACACCATATATTTT. Encoded protein: CSVRGFEAGNTIYF.

Regarding this clone: This CDR3 is also generated by other DNA sequences in the sample. This chain uses TRBV27 with TRBJ2-7, with D possibly TRBD1 on 6 matching bases. CDR3 length equals 13 residues. Germline assignment: CDR1 MNHEY and CDR2 SMNVEV (reference sequence). V shed 2 bases and J shed 2 bases, with 7 bases lying between them. The CDR3 loop is CASSLDRTYEQYF. For the CDR3, the DNA is TGTGCCAGCAGTTTAGACAGGACCTACGAGCAGTACTTC.

The V gene is TRBV10-3, the J gene TRBJ1-5, with D perhaps TRBD1 (5 bases). Germline V gives CDR1 ENHRY, CDR2 SYGVKD. The CDR3 is 13 residues long. Trimming removed 4 bases from V and 6 bases from J, with 10 bases in between. The CDR3 nucleotides read TGTGCCATCAGTGGGCAGGGAGGTCAGCCCCAGCATTTT. Translated: CAISGQGGQPQHF.

This CDR3 is CASSYSFSRADEKLFF. CDR3 bases: TGTGCCAGCAGTTACTCGTTTTCCAGGGCTGATGAAAAACTGTTTTTT. V gene TRBV6-5 combines with J gene TRBJ1-4; D possibly corresponds to TRBD1 (5 bases). The CDR3 length is 16 residues. The germline V gene encodes CDR1 MNHEY and CDR2 SVGAGI. Trimming took 0 bases from V and 6 from J, leaving 14 bases between them.

This clone was detected a few times. The gene calls are TRBV21-1 and TRBJ2-7; the table's D call, TRBD1, was not checked against the DNA. TRBV21-1 is reported as a pseudogene. This CDR3 has 14 amino acids. CDR3 in DNA: TGTGCCAGCAGCAAAGGGACAGGGGGCTACGAGCAGTACTTC. The encoded protein is CASSKGTGGYEQYF.

This clone was seen a few times. The gene calls are TRBV9 and TRBJ2-1; 14 bases align to TRBD2. The CDR3 runs to 15 residues. Germline V gives CDR1 SGDLS, CDR2 YYNGEE. V lost 3 bases, J lost 8 bases, and 4 bases stayed unmatched. The CDR3 DNA reads TGTGCCAGCAGCGCTCTGGGACTAGCGGGAGATGAGCAGTTCTTC. Amino acids: CASSALGLAGDEQFF.

V gene TRBV7-2 combines with J gene TRBJ1-1; D gene unclear. Per the germline V gene, CDR1 is SGHTA and CDR2 is FQGNSA. There are 15 residues in the CDR3. Trimming took 3 bases from V and 0 from J, leaving 11 bases between them. The CDR3 coding sequence is TGTGCCAGCAGCTTCCTAAAACCCATGAACACTGAAGCTTTCTTT. Residues: CASSFLKPMNTEAFF.

The chain joins TRBV6-6 to TRBJ2-3; the match to TRBD2 covers 10 bases. The ends lost 7 bases at V and 5 bases at J; junction bases unmatched: 6. Germline CDR1 reads MNHNY; CDR2 reads SVGAGI (reference sequence). CDR3 size: 14 residues. As DNA, the CDR3 is TGTGCCAGCATCCTAGCGGGGGTGGGAGATACGCAGTATTTT. Its protein is CASILAGVGDTQYF.

The gene calls are TRBV6-5 and TRBJ1-4; the D gene is possibly TRBD1 (6 bases). Germline lookup yields CDR1 MNHEY and CDR2 SVGAGI. The CDR3 is 14 amino acids. Deletions cut 6 bases from V and 8 bases from J, with 16 bases between. The CDR3 DNA is TGTGCCAGCAGCTTGGGGCAGGGACAAGAAAAACTGTTTTTT. Protein sequence: CASSLGQGQEKLFF.

The V and J genes are TRBV5-8 and TRBJ1-1, with D possibly matching TRBD1 (6 bases). The CDR3 covers 16 residues. Trimming took off 3 bases at V and 5 bases at J, with 20 bases between the two ends. Germline-derived CDR1 and CDR2 are SGHTS and YDEGEE. The CDR3 bases are TGTGCCAGCAGCTCCCAGAGGGGGGGGAGATGGACTGAAGCTTTCTTT. Protein sequence: CASSSQRGGRWTEAFF.

This chain links TRBV4-3 with TRBJ1-1; TRBD1 is a possible D gene (5 bases). V shed 4 bases and J shed 5 bases, with 17 bases lying between them. Germline V gene data show CDR1 as LGHNA and CDR2 as YSLEER. The CDR3 length is 15 residues. The DNA of the CDR3 is TGCGCCAGCAGCCTTAGCTACAGGATAGGAACTGAAGCTTTCTTT. This codes for CASSLSYRIGTEAFF.

The chain uses TRBV28 and TRBJ1-2; D perhaps matches TRBD1 (5 bases). The CDR3 is made up of 13 amino acids. With 3 bases removed from V and 6 bases from J, the gap between germline ends came to 11 bases. From germline, CDR1 is MDHEN and CDR2 SYDVKM. The CDR3 region is CASSFSGWDGYTF. CDR3 in DNA: TGTGCCAGCAGTTTTTCAGGGTGGGATGGCTACACCTTC.

This clone was seen a handful of times. The V gene is TRBV28, the J gene TRBJ2-7; D gene unclear. Trimming cost V 2 bases and J 5 bases, with 13 bases left between them. Per germline, CDR1 MDHEN and CDR2 SYDVKM. This CDR3 spans 14 amino acids. CDR3 residues: CASSLAAGFDEQYF. CDR3 nucleotide sequence: TGTGCCAGCAGTTTAGCAGCCGGGTTCGACGAGCAGTACTTC. Looking up the rest from reference TRBV28 and TRBJ2-7 gives the full variable domain: DVKVTQSSRYLVKRTGEKVFLECVQDMDHENMFWYRQDPGLGLRLIYFSYDVKMKEKGDIPEGYSVSREKKERFSLILESASTNQTSMYLCASSLAAGFDEQYFGPGTRLTVT.

V is TRBV7-2 and J is TRBJ1-1; TRBD1 matches at 9 bases. The CDR3 covers 15 residues. The germline gives CDR1 SGHTA, CDR2 FQGNSA. J lost 2 bases, V lost 4 bases, and 5 bases had no gene match. Written as DNA, the CDR3 is TGTGCCAGCAGCTACCTTACAGGGGGCAACACTGAAGCTTTCTTT. Translation: CASSYLTGGNTEAFF.